These T cell receptor beta chains were read from a single sample in a study of OX40 agonist ivuxolimab in advanced cancers. This table comes from immunoSEQ multiplex PCR, and its TCRdb copy is limited to in-frame clones, with some not included. The data show approximately 69,000 clones, 88% seen once. The sequencing here drew on CD4+ or CD8+ T cells sorted from blood, taken in a trial of the OX40 agonist ivuxolimab. The receptors derive from an adult with an advanced solid tumor such as melanoma, head and neck, liver or kidney cancer. Both conserved end residues are part of each CDR3. A D gene is named only where the DNA matches it firmly. Size tells how often a clone was seen (once, few, many) or the class of an expanded clone, and some rows leave it out.

CDR3 DNA,CDR3 protein,clone size,J gene,D gene,V gene
TGTGCCAGCTCACCACGCGGGGGGACTGCCTACGAGCAGTACTTC,CASSPRGGTAYEQYF,.,TRBJ2-7,TRBD2,TRBV18
TGTGCCAGCAGTGAAGCAGGACCAGGCGGTGGCTACACCTTC,CASSEAGPGGGYTF,.,TRBJ1-2,.,TRBV2
TGTGCCAGTCACAGAGAAGAGACAGGGGCGCGAGGCTATGGCTACACCTTC,CASHREETGARGYGYTF,.,TRBJ1-2,TRBD1,TRBV19
TGTGCCAGCAGCGCCATGGGTGTTATTGGGGCCAACGTCCTGACTTTC,CASSAMGVIGANVLTF,.,TRBJ2-6,.,TRBV7-9
TGTGCCACCAGCAGAGATAGGGCGGGGAGCGAGCAGTACTTC,CATSRDRAGSEQYF,.,TRBJ2-7,.,TRBV15
TGTGCCAGCAAGACGGGTAGCCTAGTGGAGCTGTTTTTT,CASKTGSLVELFF,.,TRBJ2-2,.,TRBV2
TGTGCCAGCAGTTACGGGGGATACACTGAAGCTTTCTTT,CASSYGGYTEAFF,.,TRBJ1-1,.,TRBV6-6
TGCGCCAGCAGCCAAGGCGTTAGCGGGGGGCACCAATCCTACGAGCAGTACTTC,CASSQGVSGGHQSYEQYF,.,TRBJ2-7,TRBD2,TRBV4-1
TGCAGCGTTGCGGGACGGCTAAACACTGAAGCTTTCTTT,CSVAGRLNTEAFF,.,TRBJ1-1,.,TRBV29-1
TGTGCCAGCACTGAGGCGGGACGGTACGAGCAGTACTTC,CASTEAGRYEQYF,.,TRBJ2-7,.,TRBV19
TGTGCCAGCAGCCCCCAACAACATACGGGAAATGAGCAGTTCTTC,CASSPQQHTGNEQFF,.,TRBJ2-1,.,TRBV5-5
TGTGCCAGCAGTGAAAGAGATACGCAGTATTTT,CASSERDTQYF,.,TRBJ2-3,.,TRBV6-1
TGTGCCATCAAGGTAGGAGCGGGCTTTGCCGGGGATACGCAGTATTTT,CAIKVGAGFAGDTQYF,.,TRBJ2-3,.,TRBV10-3
TGTGCCAGCTCACCGACGGGCTATGGCAATCAGCCCCAGCATTTT,CASSPTGYGNQPQHF,once,TRBJ1-5,.,TRBV18
TGTGCCAGTAGTATCTTGTCGGGGGGGGGCTACACCTTC,CASSILSGGGYTF,.,TRBJ1-2,.,TRBV19
TGTGCCAGCAGTGGGCAGTACTTCACAGATACGCAGTATTTT,CASSGQYFTDTQYF,.,TRBJ2-3,.,TRBV6-1
TGCGCCAGCGATCGTGGCCAGGGGAATGAAAAACTGTTTTTT,CASDRGQGNEKLFF,few,TRBJ1-4,.,TRBV4-1
TGTGCCAGCAGCTCCGGGACAGGGGTTGGGAACACTGAAGCTTTCTTT,CASSSGTGVGNTEAFF,.,TRBJ1-1,TRBD1,TRBV11-2
TGTGCCATCAGTTACCAGGGGGCGGACGGGGAGCTGTTTTTT,CAISYQGADGELFF,once,TRBJ2-2,TRBD1,TRBV10-3
TGTGCCAGCAGCAACCGGGACAGCGTATACTATGGCTACACCTTC,CASSNRDSVYYGYTF,.,TRBJ1-2,TRBD1,TRBV2
TGTGCCAGCAGTTTAAGAGGAACAGGAGAAGCTGAAGCTTTCTTT,CASSLRGTGEAEAFF,.,TRBJ1-1,.,TRBV27
TGTGCCAGCAGCTTATATACGGCCAGTAATGAAAAACTGTTTTTT,CASSLYTASNEKLFF,.,TRBJ1-4,.,TRBV7-9
TGTGCCAGCAGCCCTGGACTAGCGGGGGACCAGTACTTC,CASSPGLAGDQYF,.,TRBJ2-5,TRBD2,TRBV11-2
TGTGCCAGCAGCCCAGGGGCTTCCTATAATTCACCCCTCCACTTT,CASSPGASYNSPLHF,.,TRBJ1-6,.,TRBV5-4
TGCGCCAGCAGCACCGGGACTAGCTCCAGCACAGATACGCAGTATTTT,CASSTGTSSSTDTQYF,.,TRBJ2-3,TRBD2,TRBV5-1
TGTGCCAGCAGTGAATCCGGTTGGACTGAAGCTTTCTTT,CASSESGWTEAFF,.,TRBJ1-1,.,TRBV6-1
TGCAGTGCTAGCGGGGGCTACGAGCAGTACTTC,CSASGGYEQYF,.,TRBJ2-7,.,TRBV20-1
TGTGCCATCAGTCTGACTAGCGGGAGATCAGATACGCAGTATTTT,CAISLTSGRSDTQYF,.,TRBJ2-3,TRBD2,TRBV10-3
TGTGCCAGCAGACAAACTAGCGTCTGGGACTACGAGCAGTACTTC,CASRQTSVWDYEQYF,.,TRBJ2-7,TRBD2,TRBV5-6
TGTGCCAGCTCACCCCGAGGGACAGCTGAAGCTTTCTTT,CASSPRGTAEAFF,few,TRBJ1-1,TRBD1,TRBV18
TGTGCCAGCAGCTTAGCGCGTAGGGGAACGTACCAAGAGACCCAGTACTTC,CASSLARRGTYQETQYF,few,TRBJ2-5,.,TRBV7-6
TGCGCCAGCAGCCCGGACAGAGTCCAAGAGACCCAGTACTTC,CASSPDRVQETQYF,.,TRBJ2-5,.,TRBV5-1
TGCGCCAGCACCTTGGGCCCATCCAACAATGAGCAGTTCTTC,CASTLGPSNNEQFF,.,TRBJ2-1,.,TRBV5-1
TGTGCCAGCACCTTCCGGGCAGGGAGCGACTCACCCCTCCACTTT,CASTFRAGSDSPLHF,.,TRBJ1-6,.,TRBV5-8
TGCGCCAGCAGCACCGGGACAGGGGTCGGAGATACGCAGTATTTT,CASSTGTGVGDTQYF,.,TRBJ2-3,TRBD1,TRBV5-1
TGTGCCAGCAGCTCCGCCGTTTACACAGATACGCAGTATTTT,CASSSAVYTDTQYF,.,TRBJ2-3,.,TRBV5-8
TGTGCCAGCAGCCAGACAGATGTCAAGCAGTTCTTC,CASSQTDVKQFF,.,TRBJ2-1,.,TRBV5-6
TGTGCCAGCAGTATCCCGTATGGAGGGGTAGATACGCAGTATTTT,CASSIPYGGVDTQYF,.,TRBJ2-3,.,TRBV28
TGCAGCGTTGAGCGGGACACCTACGAGCAGTACTTC,CSVERDTYEQYF,few,TRBJ2-7,.,TRBV29-1
TGTGCCAGCAGTGAAGAGTGGTCAGGGGCCTACGAGCAGTACTTC,CASSEEWSGAYEQYF,.,TRBJ2-7,.,TRBV6-1
TGTGCCAGAAGCATGGGACAGCCCCACGAGCAGTACTTC,CARSMGQPHEQYF,.,TRBJ2-7,TRBD1,TRBV5-3
TGCGCCAGCAGCTCGCGGGGGGACTCCTACGAGCAGTACTTC,CASSSRGDSYEQYF,.,TRBJ2-7,TRBD2,TRBV5-1
TGTGCCAGCTCAGAAGTTGGACAGCACACAGATACGCAGTATTTT,CASSEVGQHTDTQYF,.,TRBJ2-3,.,TRBV18
TGTGCCAGCAGCAGACAGGGATCCTATAATTCACCCCTCCACTTT,CASSRQGSYNSPLHF,.,TRBJ1-6,TRBD1,TRBV5-6